One and the same sample provided the 18 T cell receptor beta chains below, sequenced in a study of regulatory T cells in long-lasting Graves disease. Library construction for TCR beta used iRepertoire HTBI primers and Arm-PCR of CDR3 regions. Using its own MiXCR run on the multiplex PCR reads, TCRdb lists one record per CDR3 protein. Of fewer than 600,000 distinct CDR3 sequences listed, about 20% are singletons. The time point was: persistent/refractory GD, antithyroid drugs over 5 years with positive TRAb. Construction of the TCR library relied on RNA isolated from PBMCs. The source was peripheral blood mononuclear cells (PBMCs), collected when the disease was refractory, from a patient treated with antithyroid drugs. Source of these receptors: a female donor with Graves disease.

This clonotype was detected a few times. This chain uses TRBV30 with TRBJ1-2; D gene uncertain. Germline assignment: CDR1 GTSNPN and CDR2 SVGIG (reference sequence). V dropped 5 bases and J dropped 5 bases, with 12 bases sitting between them. The CDR3 has 12 residues. CDR3 sequence reads: CAWLLLGYGYTF. In DNA, the CDR3 is TGTGCCTGGCTCCTCCTGGGATATGGCTACACCTTC.

A note on this clonotype: The junction and the germline gene differ at one end; a read error may be behind it. The chain joins TRBV7-2 to TRBJ2-2; 13 bases are a match to TRBD2. Germline V gene sequence: CDR1 SGHTA, CDR2 FQGNSA. The CDR3 sequence is 19 residues long. The chain's CDR3 is CASSLGVWTSGSRFGEPFF. As DNA, the CDR3 is TGTGCCAGCAGCTTAGGCGTTTGGACTAGCGGGAGTCGGTTCGGGGAGCCGTTTTTT.

This sequence joins TRBV19 and TRBJ2-2, with 8 bases lining up with TRBD1. The CDR3 runs 19 residues. V lost 3 bases, J lost 2 bases, and 14 bases stayed unmatched. Germline V gives CDR1 LNHDA, CDR2 SQIVND (reference sequence). The CDR3 is CASSIRHLPGQVNTGELFF. CDR3 sequence (DNA): TGTGCCAGTAGTATTAGACATCTTCCGGGACAGGTCAACACCGGGGAGCTGTTTTTT.

This clonotype was detected ten times or more. CDR3 in DNA: TGCAGTGCTAGAGGCGGGGTGGGGAATTCACCCCTCCACTTT. Translation gives CSARGGVGNSPLHF. The rearrangement uses TRBV20-1 and TRBJ1-6; no firm D call. The CDR3 extends over 14 amino acids. CDR1 and CDR2 from the germline V gene are DFQATT and SNEGSKA (reference sequence). V gave up 1 base and J gave up 7 bases, with 11 bases separating them.

The genes are TRBV7-3 and TRBJ1-5; no reliable D call. V dropped 5 bases and J dropped 2 bases, with 16 bases sitting between them. CDR3 length: 16 amino acids. CDR1 and CDR2 from the germline V gene are SGHTA and FQGTGA. CDR3 DNA: TGTGCCAGCAGCCCCCGGCCGGGGATGGGCAATCAGCCCCAGCATTTT. This gives the protein CASSPRPGMGNQPQHF.

This clonotype was detected only once. This may arise from a read error, as a much more abundant clone is one base away. The chain links TRBV2 to TRBJ2-7; a possible D gene is TRBD2 (7 bases). Looked up from germline, CDR1 is SNHLY and CDR2 is FYNNEI. This CDR3 contains 17 residues. The CDR3 spells CAGSEGVGGGPTYEQYF. Written as DNA, the CDR3 is TGTGCCGGCAGTGAAGGGGTGGGCGGGGGCCCGACCTACGAGCAGTACTTC.

This clonotype has ten or more counts. The chain has TRBV28 and TRBJ2-7; a weak D match, TRBD1 (5 bases). V gave up 7 bases and J gave up 2 bases, with 6 bases separating them. This CDR3 contains 11 residues. CDR1 and CDR2 from the germline V gene are MDHEN and SYDVKM. CDR3 residues: CASMTAYEQYF. In DNA form, the CDR3 reads TGTGCCAGCATGACAGCCTACGAGCAGTACTTC. The whole variable domain, filled in from reference TRBV28 and TRBJ2-7, reads DVKVTQSSRYLVKRTGEKVFLECVQDMDHENMFWYRQDPGLGLRLIYFSYDVKMKEKGDIPEGYSVSREKKERFSLILESASTNQTSMYLCASMTAYEQYFGPGTRLTVT.

This clonotype was seen ten or more times. The chain couples TRBV12-3 or TRBV12-4 to TRBJ1-4; D unclear. V lost 3 bases to trimming and J lost 8 bases, with 10 bases between them. This CDR3 is built from 13 residues. The CDR3 here is CASSFMNSEKLFF. The CDR3 region has the DNA TGTGCCAGCAGTTTTATGAATTCCGAAAAACTGTTTTTT.

This clonotype was found many times. V and J are TRBV6-2 or TRBV6-3 and TRBJ1-5; D gene ambiguous. V dropped 6 bases and J dropped 5 bases, with 14 bases sitting between them. CDR3 length: 14 residues. Germline V gene lookup returns CDR1 MNHEY and CDR2 SVGEGT. The CDR3 here is CASRDPTPHQPQHF. DNA for the CDR3: TGTGCCAGCAGGGACCCCACTCCACATCAGCCCCAGCATTTT.

This clonotype was observed a few times. The V call is TRBV6-2 or TRBV6-3, the J call TRBJ2-7; no firm D call. Per germline, CDR1 MNHEY and CDR2 SVGEGT. The V end lost 0 bases, the J end lost 7 bases, and 19 bases lay between the germline ends. The CDR3 spans 16 residues. CDR3 nucleotides: TGTGCCAGCAGTTACTCGGAAATCACATTTATCTATGAGCAGTACTTC. Translation: CASSYSEITFIYEQYF.

In this sample, this clonotype turned up many times. The chain links TRBV28 to TRBJ1-2, with 7 bases fitting TRBD1. The germline CDR1 and CDR2 sequences are MDHEN and SYDVKM. There are 15 residues in the CDR3. Trimming cost V 5 bases and J 4 bases; bases outside gene matches: 10. Here the CDR3 DNA reads TGTGCCAGCAGTGCAACCTCCAGGGGGGCCTATGGCTACACCTTC. Amino acids: CASSATSRGAYGYTF.

CDR3 sequence: CASSPSGDITYGYTF. Here the CDR3 DNA reads TGTGCCAGCTCACCATCGGGGGACATCACATATGGCTACACCTTC. This chain joins TRBV18 and TRBJ1-2, with D tentatively TRBD1 (6 bases). This CDR3 is 15 amino acids long. In germline, CDR1 is KGHSH, CDR2 LQKENI. V was shortened by 2 bases and J by 5 bases, with 15 bases between the two germline ends. Full variable domain (remainder filled in from reference TRBV18 and TRBJ1-2): NAGVMQNPRHLVRRRGQEARLRCSPMKGHSHVYWYRQLPEEGLKFMVYLQKENIIDESGMPKERFSAEFPKEGPSILRIQQVVRGDSAAYFCASSPSGDITYGYTFGSGTRLTVV.

V and J are TRBV14 and TRBJ2-1, with a possible D match to TRBD2 (5 bases). Germline V gene data show CDR1 as SGHDN and CDR2 as FVKESK. The CDR3 is 13 residues long. V dropped 4 bases and J dropped 8 bases, with 12 bases sitting between them. CDR3 sequence: CASSPLGTHEQFF. CDR3 sequence (DNA): TGTGCCAGCAGCCCACTAGGAACGCATGAGCAGTTCTTC.

The chain joins TRBV7-2 to TRBJ2-1; 7 bases are shared with TRBD1. V gave up 5 bases and J gave up 7 bases; unmatched junction bases: 11. Germline CDR1 and CDR2: SGHTA and FQGNSA. The CDR3 runs 15 residues. Here the CDR3 reads CASSRTQGWINEQFF. For the CDR3, the DNA is TGTGCCAGCAGCAGGACACAGGGGTGGATTAATGAGCAGTTCTTC.

This sequence joins TRBV18 and TRBJ1-2; 7 nucleotides align to TRBD1. The germline V gene has CDR1 KGHSH and CDR2 LQKENI. This CDR3 has 14 residues. Germline trimming cut 4 bases from V and 2 bases from J; bases unmatched to any gene: 4. Here the CDR3 reads CASSREQGNYGYTF. In nucleotides, the CDR3 is TGTGCCAGCTCACGAGAACAGGGGAACTATGGCTACACCTTC.

This clonotype has ten or more counts. The chain joins TRBV5-5 to TRBJ1-2, with no clear D. The germline V gene has CDR1 SGHKS and CDR2 YYEKEE (reference sequence). The V and J ends lost 0 bases and 2 bases respectively, with 8 bases between them. The CDR3 runs 14 residues. CDR3 bases: TGTGCCAGCAGCTTGGCCTGGACCAACTATGGCTACACCTTC. It translates to CASSLAWTNYGYTF.

This clonotype was detected many times. The chain uses TRBV6-1 and TRBJ1-6, with 11 bases matching TRBD1. Trimming cost V 10 bases and J 10 bases; bases outside gene matches: 9. CDR1 is MNHNS and CDR2 is SASEGT in the germline V gene. The CDR3 has 14 amino acids. CDR3 in amino acids: CATSTGQGGSPLHF. The CDR3 coding sequence is TGTGCCACTTCGACGGGACAGGGGGGCTCACCCCTCCACTTT.

This chain joins TRBV7-9 and TRBJ1-2; TRBD1 is a possible D gene (5 bases). This CDR3 comprises 16 residues. V shed 3 bases and J shed 7 bases, with 21 bases lying between them. CDR1 and CDR2 from the germline V gene are SEHNR and FQNEAQ (reference sequence). The CDR3 is CASSLGGGSPGRGYTF. The DNA of the CDR3 is TGTGCCAGCAGCTTGGGCGGGGGAAGCCCCGGTCGTGGCTACACCTTC.